What follows are 18 T cell receptor beta chains derived from one specimen sequenced in a study of PD-L1 blockade in urothelial cancer. This table comes from immunoSEQ multiplex PCR, and its TCRdb copy is limited to in-frame clones, with some not included. The sample lists about 110,000 clones, around 93% occurring once. Time point defined: peripheral blood 6 weeks after treatment start. The starting material was PBMCs, obtained around atezolizumab (anti-PD-L1) treatment. These receptors were taken from a man aged 60-69 years with urothelial cancer.

V gene TRBV14 combines with J gene TRBJ2-1; 7 bases align to TRBD2. The J segment lost 5 bases and the V segment lost 0 bases, leaving 7 bases of the junction unmatched. Per germline, CDR1 SGHDN and CDR2 FVKESK. The CDR3 covers 16 residues. The CDR3 nucleotides read TGTGCCAGCAGCCAAGACAATCTAGCGGTTCACAATGAGCAGTTCTTC. It yields the protein CASSQDNLAVHNEQFF. Full variable domain (remainder filled in from reference TRBV14 and TRBJ2-1): EAGVTQFPSHSVIEKGQTVTLRCDPISGHDNLYWYRRVMGKEIKFLLHFVKESKQDESGMPNNRFLAERTGGTYSTLKVQPAELEDSGVYFCASSQDNLAVHNEQFFGPGTRLTVL.

A word on this clone: Other DNA sequences in this specimen translate into the identical CDR3. The chain combines TRBV7-9 with TRBJ2-1; D might be TRBD2 (6 bases). There are 19 residues in the CDR3. Germline-derived CDR1 and CDR2 are SEHNR and FQNEAQ (reference sequence). The V end lost 1 base, the J end lost 1 base, and 20 bases lay between the germline ends. The CDR3 nucleotides read TGTGCCAGCAGCTTAGGGGTCGGTGCTGGGGGAGGATCCTACAATGAGCAGTTCTTC. It yields the protein CASSLGVGAGGGSYNEQFF.

This clone was detected only once. V gene TRBV5-1 combines with J gene TRBJ2-3; 8 bases map to TRBD2. The length of the CDR3 is 15 residues. The V gene end was trimmed by 2 bases and the J gene end by 0 bases; junction bases not matched to a gene: 2. Germline loops: CDR1 SGHRS, CDR2 YFSETQ. As DNA, the CDR3 is TGCGCCAGCAGCTTTAGCGGGGTTAGCACAGATACGCAGTATTTT. The encoded protein is CASSFSGVSTDTQYF.

V gene TRBV4-1 combines with J gene TRBJ2-7; D may be TRBD2 (6 bases). The CDR3 is made up of 14 amino acids. Germline V gene lookup returns CDR1 MGHRA and CDR2 YSYEKL. The V end lost 2 bases, the J end lost 5 bases, and 13 bases lay between the germline ends. DNA for the CDR3: TGCGCCAGCAGCCAACGGGGGTTTTCCGACGAGCAGTACTTC. Protein sequence: CASSQRGFSDEQYF.

On this clone itself: The junction departs from the called germline gene at one end, perhaps through a read error. The chain carries TRBV28 and TRBJ1-1; D remains ambiguous. The V gene's germline CDR1 is MDHEN and CDR2 SYDVKM. This CDR3 is 15 amino acids long. CDR3 nucleotide sequence: TGTGCCAGCAGTTTAACTCCTAACGGGAACCCTGAAGCTTTCTTT. Translating gives CASSLTPNGNPEAFF.

The V and J genes are TRBV7-2 and TRBJ1-5; D is perhaps TRBD1 (6 bases). CDR1 and CDR2 (germline): SGHTA, FQGNSA. V was clipped by 3 bases and J by 8 bases, with 17 bases between them. The CDR3 consists of 15 residues. CDR3 bases: TGTGCCAGCAGCTTGGGGGCGAGGGGGTGGGAGCCCCAGCATTTT. As protein: CASSLGARGWEPQHF.

The V call is TRBV29-1, the J call TRBJ2-3; 10 nucleotides line up with TRBD2. CDR1 is SQVTM and CDR2 is ANQGSEA in the germline V gene. CDR3 size: 14 residues. J was trimmed by 6 bases and V by 3 bases; bases with no gene match: 6. As DNA, the CDR3 is TGCAGCGTTGACAGCGGGGGGGCCTTGGATACGCAGTATTTT. Translating it yields CSVDSGGALDTQYF.

This clone has just one count. This chain uses TRBV6-5 with TRBJ2-3; 7 nucleotides agree with TRBD1. Looked up from germline, CDR1 is MNHEY and CDR2 is SVGAGI. The ends lost 2 bases at V and 4 bases at J; junction bases unmatched: 3. CDR3 length: 14 residues. Here the CDR3 reads CASSYEGAADTQYF. The DNA for the CDR3 is TGTGCCAGCAGTTACGAGGGGGCCGCAGATACGCAGTATTTT.

This sequence joins TRBV4-2 and TRBJ1-2, with D unresolved. From germline, CDR1 is LGHNA and CDR2 YNFKEQ. Trimming left V 4 bases short and J 3 bases short, with 6 bases between. The CDR3 is 12 residues long. The DNA of the CDR3 is TGTGCCAGCAGCCGGGAGGACTATGGCTACACCTTC. This sequence encodes CASSREDYGYTF.

The V and J genes are TRBV7-6 and TRBJ2-1; weak D call: TRBD2 (6 bases). Germline loops: CDR1 SGHVS, CDR2 FNYEAQ. The CDR3 length is 14 residues. The V end lost 3 bases, the J end lost 8 bases, and 14 bases lay between the germline ends. As DNA, the CDR3 is TGTGCCAGCAGCTTTGGGGGGAATCGCGATGAGCAGTTCTTC. It yields the protein CASSFGGNRDEQFF.

V gene TRBV5-1 combines with J gene TRBJ2-7; possible D gene TRBD2, 5 bases. CDR1 SGHRS and CDR2 YFSETQ come from the germline V gene. This CDR3 region has 16 residues. V shed 4 bases and J shed 3 bases, with 20 bases lying between them. The CDR3 protein is CASSKEAGKRNYEQYF. The DNA for the CDR3 is TGCGCCAGCAGCAAAGAGGCCGGTAAGCGGAACTACGAGCAGTACTTC.

The rearrangement links TRBV5-4 to TRBJ2-3; the match to TRBD1 covers 10 bases. CDR3 length: 15 residues. Germline CDR1 SGHNT, CDR2 YYREEE (reference sequence). The V gene end was trimmed by 6 bases and the J gene end by 10 bases; junction bases not matched to a gene: 14. DNA of the CDR3: TGTGCCAGCACCAAACCGGGACAGGGGAGTGTGGCGCAGTATTTT. Its protein product is CASTKPGQGSVAQYF.

The chain is built from TRBV29-1 and TRBJ1-1, with TRBD1 identical over 8 bases. CDR1 SQVTM and CDR2 ANQGSEA come from the germline V gene. V lost 6 bases, J lost 5 bases, and 17 bases stayed unmatched. This CDR3 is built from 16 residues. The CDR3 DNA reads TGCAGCGTCTCAACGTCCGCCAGGGGGCGTCGGACTGAAGCTTTCTTT. Its translation: CSVSTSARGRRTEAFF.

The chain uses TRBV21-1 and TRBJ2-2; the table's D call, TRBD2, has no DNA check behind it. TRBV21-1 is a documented pseudogene. CDR3 length: 15 amino acids. The CDR3 nucleotides are TGTGCCAGCAGGCTGGGGATGGGGGGGACCGGGGAGCTGTTTTTT. This translates into CASRLGMGGTGELFF.

This chain connects TRBV7-2 to TRBJ1-2, with 10 positions matching TRBD1. Germline loops: CDR1 SGHTA, CDR2 FQGNSA. The length of the CDR3 is 14 residues. J lost 8 bases, V lost 1 base, and 4 bases had no gene match. DNA for the CDR3: TGTGCCAGCAGCTTAGTGGGACAGGGGAACGGCTACACCTTC. Protein sequence: CASSLVGQGNGYTF.

The chain couples TRBV7-9 to TRBJ2-3; 7 bases agree with TRBD1. CDR1 and CDR2 (germline): SEHNR, FQNEAQ (reference sequence). The CDR3 loop spans 18 amino acids. J was trimmed by 2 bases and V by 0 bases; bases with no gene match: 11. DNA of the CDR3: TGTGCCAGCAGCTTAGCGAAGGGGGCAGGGCGATACACAGATACGCAGTATTTT. Residues: CASSLAKGAGRYTDTQYF.

This rearrangement joins TRBV10-2 to TRBJ2-5, with TRBD1 identical over 12 bases. Germline V gene data show CDR1 as WSHSY and CDR2 as SAAADI. The V gene end was trimmed by 3 bases and the J gene end by 5 bases; junction bases not matched to a gene: 7. The CDR3 is 16 residues long. Here the CDR3 reads CASSEPGQGAWETQYF. The CDR3 coding sequence is TGCGCCAGCAGTGAACCGGGACAGGGGGCGTGGGAGACCCAGTACTTC.

CDR3 in DNA: TGCGCCAGCAGTAGGACTAGCAGCACAGATACGCAGTATTTT. As protein: CASSRTSSTDTQYF. This chain connects TRBV5-1 to TRBJ2-3; 8 nucleotides align to TRBD2. CDR3 length: 14 amino acids. Losses at the gene ends were 5 bases for V and 0 bases for J; bases not matched to a gene: 2. Germline V lookup: CDR1 SGHRS, CDR2 YFSETQ. The variable domain in full, with the rest retrieved from reference TRBV5-1 and TRBJ2-3, is KAGVTQTPRYLIKTRGQQVTLSCSPISGHRSVSWYQQTPGQGLQFLFEYFSETQRNKGNFPGRFSGRQFSNSRSEMNVSTLELGDSALYLCASSRTSSTDTQYFGPGTRLTVL.